This entry lists 28 T cell receptor beta chains sequenced from one sample in a study of T cell responses to AZD1222 COVID-19 vaccine. Sequencing used immunoSEQ multiplex PCR; TCRdb keeps in-frame clones, though not all of them. The sample consists of 140,000 or so clones, 88% of them appearing once. Sequencing was performed on peripheral blood, taken 28 days after the second dose of the MenACWY control vaccine. These receptors were taken from an adult who received the MenACWY meningococcal vaccine as a control.

The chain uses TRBV6-2 or TRBV6-3 and TRBJ2-7; 7 bases line up with TRBD2. CDR1 is MNHEY and CDR2 is SVGEGT in the germline V gene. The CDR3 contains 15 residues. Trimming at V came to 3 bases and at J to 4 bases, leaving 9 bases not matched to a gene. The CDR3 loop reads CASSYRGPGGYEQYF. The CDR3 DNA sequence: TGTGCCAGCAGTTATAGGGGACCGGGGGGATACGAGCAGTACTTC.

J is TRBJ2-7 and V is TRBV11-1; D uncertain. The V end was cut by 7 bases, the J end by 0 bases, with 13 bases between. The CDR3 spans 14 residues. CDR1 and CDR2 (germline): SGHAT, FQDESV (reference sequence). CDR3 in DNA: TGTGCCAGCACTACTTCCCCCAACTCCTACGAGCAGTACTTC. It is translated as CASTTSPNSYEQYF. The full variable domain, completed using reference TRBV11-1 and TRBJ2-7, is EAEVAQSPRYKITEKSQAVAFWCDPISGHATLYWYRQILGQGPELLVQFQDESVVDDSQLPKDRFSAERLKGVDSTLKIQPAELGDSAMYLCASTTSPNSYEQYFGPGTRLTVT.

V is TRBV5-1 and J is TRBJ2-5, with D perhaps matching TRBD1 or TRBD2 (5 bases each). Germline V gene data show CDR1 as SGHRS and CDR2 as YFSETQ. The CDR3 contains 15 residues. Between the trimmed V and J ends, which lost 3 bases and 1 base, there was a span of 13 bases. The CDR3 DNA follows: TGCGCCAGCAGCTATGGGGGTACAGCCCAAGAGACCCAGTACTTC. Translating it yields CASSYGGTAQETQYF.

J is TRBJ2-1 and V is TRBV3-1 (or the pseudogene TRBV3-2); 8 positions match TRBD2. V dropped 0 bases and J dropped 2; count of bases not matched to a gene: 6. Germline assignment: CDR1 LGHDT and CDR2 YNNKEL (reference sequence). There are 17 residues in the CDR3. The CDR3 coding sequence is TGTGCCAGCAGCCAAGATAAAGCGGGAGTTCCCTACAATGAGCAGTTCTTC. It encodes CASSQDKAGVPYNEQFF.

The chain recombines TRBV4-1 with TRBJ1-4; 7 nucleotides line up with TRBD1. The V gene end was trimmed by 0 bases and the J gene end by 8 bases; junction bases not matched to a gene: 6. The CDR3 is made up of 15 amino acids. In germline, CDR1 is MGHRA, CDR2 YSYEKL. The CDR3 DNA reads TGCGCCAGCAGCCAAGATGACAGGGTGAAGGAAAAACTGTTTTTT. This codes for CASSQDDRVKEKLFF.

V gene TRBV6-2 or TRBV6-3 combines with J gene TRBJ1-2; no clear D. Germline values: CDR1 MNHEY, CDR2 SVGEGT. There are 12 residues in the CDR3. V was pared by 2 bases and J by 9 bases, with 10 bases between. The CDR3 here is CASSYRVRSYTF. As DNA, the CDR3 is TGTGCCAGCAGTTACAGGGTGAGAAGCTACACCTTC.

The V call is TRBV11-3, the J call TRBJ2-1; D may be TRBD1 (5 bases). Trimming shortened V by 3 bases and J by 4 bases, and 16 bases separated the two germline ends. This CDR3 has 16 residues. Per the germline V gene, CDR1 is SGHNT and CDR2 is YENEEA. As DNA, the CDR3 is TGTGCCAGCAGCTTCCAGGGTGGGTTGTTTTACAATGAGCAGTTCTTC. Encoded protein: CASSFQGGLFYNEQFF.

The chain uses TRBV7-2 and TRBJ1-1; D is unresolved. The CDR3 covers 13 residues. The germline gives CDR1 SGHTA, CDR2 FQGNSA. V dropped 5 bases and J dropped 1 base, with 8 bases sitting between them. Written as DNA, the CDR3 is TGTGCCAGCAGCCAGAACGGGAACACTGAAGCTTTCTTT. Translating it yields CASSQNGNTEAFF.

CDR3 in amino acids: CASSIGGTGVNAFF. For the CDR3, the DNA is TGTGCCAGTAGTATCGGTGGGACAGGGGTGAACGCTTTCTTT. This chain links TRBV19 with TRBJ1-1, with 10 bases lining up with TRBD1. V lost 3 bases to trimming and J lost 11 bases; unmatched junction nucleotides: 9. CDR1 and CDR2 from the germline V gene are LNHDA and SQIVND (reference sequence). CDR3 length: 14 residues. Looking up the rest from reference TRBV19 and TRBJ1-1 gives the full variable domain: DGGITQSPKYLFRKEGQNVTLSCEQNLNHDAMYWYRQDPGQGLRLIYYSQIVNDFQKGDIAEGYSVSREKKESFPLTVTSAQKNPTAFYLCASSIGGTGVNAFFGQGTRLTVV.

V is TRBV20-1 and J is TRBJ2-1; perhaps TRBD2 as D (6 bases). The CDR3 length is 11 residues. V gave up 4 bases and J gave up 9 bases, with 10 bases separating them. The germline CDR1 and CDR2 sequences are DFQATT and SNEGSKA (reference sequence). DNA of the CDR3: TGCAGTGCTAACGGACTACCTGAGCAGTTCTTC. This gives the protein CSANGLPEQFF.

This chain joins TRBV6-6 and TRBJ1-1; D is ambiguous. V was clipped by 5 bases and J by 7 bases, with 20 bases between them. CDR1 and CDR2 (germline): MNHNY, SVGAGI (reference sequence). The CDR3 is made up of 15 amino acids. CDR3 nucleotide sequence: TGTGCCAGCAGTAGCCCCAAATCAGGTACGGATGAAGCTTTCTTT. Its translation is CASSSPKSGTDEAFF.

This clone was detected once. The rearrangement links TRBV6-5 to TRBJ1-1, with a possible D match to TRBD1 (6 bases). The germline CDR1 and CDR2 sequences are MNHEY and SVGAGI. The V and J ends lost 5 bases and 5 bases respectively, with 12 bases between them. This CDR3 region has 13 residues. CDR3 residues: CASSNDRKTEAFF. CDR3 coding DNA: TGTGCCAGCAGTAACGACAGGAAGACTGAAGCTTTCTTT.

This clone was detected only once. The chain couples TRBV4-1 to TRBJ1-2, with D unclear. The CDR3 has 14 amino acids. Germline V gene sequence: CDR1 MGHRA, CDR2 YSYEKL. The V end lost 2 bases, the J end lost 0 bases, and 7 bases lay between the germline ends. The CDR3 DNA reads TGCGCCAGCAGCCAACCTAGCGCTAACTATGGCTACACCTTC. Translating gives CASSQPSANYGYTF.

V usage is TRBV6-1 and J usage is TRBJ1-2; D uncertain. Germline CDR1 is MNHNS and CDR2 is SASEGT. This CDR3 comprises 16 residues. The V end lost 4 bases, the J end lost 0 bases, and 15 bases lay between the germline ends. This CDR3 is CASSVARETANYGYTF. CDR3 nucleotides: TGTGCCAGCAGTGTAGCTAGGGAAACCGCTAACTATGGCTACACCTTC.

This chain uses TRBV4-2 with TRBJ2-7, with a tentative D call TRBD2 (5 bases). The CDR3 has 14 amino acids. Germline values: CDR1 LGHNA, CDR2 YNFKEQ. Trimming pared 1 base from V and 6 bases from J, leaving 13 bases between. CDR3 loop: CASSQGGSLGEQYF. For the CDR3, the DNA is TGTGCCAGCAGCCAAGGAGGGAGCCTGGGCGAGCAGTACTTC.

This clone was observed a single time. This chain uses TRBV11-3 with TRBJ1-3; unclear D gene. The CDR3 is 17 amino acids. Trimming left V 6 bases short and J 0 bases short, with 18 bases between. Per germline, CDR1 SGHNT and CDR2 YENEEA. CDR3 sequence: CASSRPTPGFSGNTIYF. CDR3 sequence (DNA): TGTGCCAGCAGTCGGCCTACTCCCGGGTTCTCTGGAAACACCATATATTTT.

This clone appeared a single time. The gene calls are TRBV2 and TRBJ2-7, with 7 bases lining up with TRBD1. The germline gives CDR1 SNHLY, CDR2 FYNNEI. Trimming removed 4 bases from V and 1 base from J; junction bases left unmatched: 7. CDR3 size: 15 residues. The CDR3 here is CASSVSGTESYEQYF. In DNA form, the CDR3 reads TGTGCCAGCAGTGTATCCGGGACAGAGTCCTACGAGCAGTACTTC.

The rearrangement uses TRBV10-3 and TRBJ1-1, with 12 bases matching TRBD1. J lost 5 bases, V lost 0 bases, and 7 bases had no gene match. CDR1 is ENHRY, CDR2 SYGVKD, per germline. This CDR3 is 17 amino acids long. CDR3: CAISESGTGGASTEAFF. The CDR3 DNA follows: TGTGCCATCAGTGAGTCGGGGACAGGGGGCGCGAGTACTGAAGCTTTCTTT.

CDR3 sequence: CASSIGLAGSYNEQFF. The CDR3 nucleotides are TGTGCCAGCAGCATTGGACTAGCGGGATCGTACAATGAGCAGTTCTTC. This sequence joins TRBV7-3 and TRBJ2-1; 12 positions agree with TRBD2. The CDR3 sequence is 16 residues long. Germline V CDR1 and CDR2: SGHTA, FQGTGA. The V segment lost 5 bases and the J segment 4 bases; nucleotides outside the gene matches: 6.

This chain connects TRBV4-3 to TRBJ2-1; D tentatively reads TRBD1 or TRBD2 (5 bases each). Looked up from germline, CDR1 is LGHNA and CDR2 is YSLEER. Trimming removed 5 bases at V and 2 bases at J, with 7 bases between. The CDR3 runs to 13 residues. The CDR3 protein is CASSVGAYNEQFF. CDR3 nucleotides: TGCGCCAGCAGCGTGGGGGCCTACAATGAGCAGTTCTTC.

This chain joins TRBV6-5 and TRBJ1-2; the D is unclear. V was clipped by 7 bases and J by 3 bases, with 15 bases between them. This CDR3 spans 14 amino acids. CDR1 MNHEY and CDR2 SVGAGI come from the germline V gene. The chain's CDR3 is CASKDESMDYGYTF. DNA of the CDR3: TGTGCCAGCAAGGACGAGTCGATGGACTATGGCTACACCTTC.

The chain carries TRBV19 and TRBJ2-7; D possibly corresponds to TRBD2 (6 bases). The V gene's germline CDR1 is LNHDA and CDR2 SQIVND (reference sequence). The V and J ends lost 5 bases and 6 bases respectively, with 17 bases between them. The CDR3 has 14 amino acids. The CDR3 coding sequence is TGTGCCAGTAGTCGGGACTTCCGGCCCTCCGAGCAGTACTTC. Translating it yields CASSRDFRPSEQYF.

The genes are TRBV6-5 and TRBJ1-2; D might be TRBD1 (6 bases). The V end was cut by 6 bases, the J end by 8 bases, with 19 bases between. Germline CDR1 MNHEY, CDR2 SVGAGI. The CDR3 has 14 residues. For the CDR3, the DNA is TGTGCCAGCAGCTCTGGGGGGCGCCGGGAGGGCTACACCTTC. As protein: CASSSGGRREGYTF.

The CDR3 DNA is TGTGCCAGCAGCCCGACCGACGGACTCGGCTCACCCCTCCACTTT. This translates into CASSPTDGLGSPLHF. The rearrangement links TRBV11-3 to TRBJ1-6; no definite D call. The CDR3 has 15 residues. Germline assignment: CDR1 SGHNT and CDR2 YENEEA. V dropped 5 bases and J dropped 10 bases, with 18 bases sitting between them.

The chain uses TRBV7-9 and TRBJ2-7, with 9 bases aligning to TRBD1. Germline CDR1 reads SEHNR; CDR2 reads FQNEAQ (reference sequence). CDR3 length equals 14 residues. Trimming at V came to 6 bases and at J to 4 bases, leaving 7 bases not matched to a gene. CDR3 sequence: CASSPTGGWYEQYF. Written as DNA, the CDR3 is TGTGCCAGCAGTCCCACAGGGGGCTGGTACGAGCAGTACTTC.

The chain is built from TRBV20-1 and TRBJ2-3; possible D gene TRBD2, 5 bases. Per the germline V gene, CDR1 is DFQATT and CDR2 is SNEGSKA (reference sequence). V was cut by 5 bases and J by 6 bases, with 9 bases left in between. The CDR3 contains 11 residues. In nucleotides, the CDR3 is TGCAGTGCTCAGCCGGGGGATACGCAGTATTTT. It yields the protein CSAQPGDTQYF.

This rearrangement joins TRBV6-5 to TRBJ1-6; 10 bases agree with TRBD1. The CDR3 spans 15 residues. CDR1 and CDR2 (germline): MNHEY, SVGAGI. V lost 6 bases to trimming and J lost 5 bases; unmatched junction nucleotides: 4. The CDR3 region is CASRRTGGHNSPLHF. In DNA, the CDR3 is TGTGCCAGCAGGCGGACAGGGGGGCATAATTCACCCCTCCACTTT.

This clone has a single count. The rearrangement links TRBV5-1 to TRBJ1-1; no reliable D call. Deletions cut 0 bases from V and 8 bases from J, with 11 bases between. This CDR3 is built from 13 residues. Germline CDR1 SGHRS, CDR2 YFSETQ. This CDR3 reads CASSLALGREAFF. The DNA for the CDR3 is TGCGCCAGCAGCTTGGCCCTCGGACGAGAAGCTTTCTTT.